These 32 T cell receptor beta chains came from one sample sequenced in a study of somatic mutations in cytotoxic T cells in rheumatoid arthritis. Only in-frame clones appear in the TCRdb table, and some are missing; sequencing was by immunoSEQ multiplex PCR. This table holds around 16,000 clones, more than 70% found once. Sequenced input: CD8+ T cells sorted from blood. The origin of the receptors is an adult with rheumatoid arthritis.

This rearrangement joins TRBV7-6 to TRBJ2-2; the D is unclear. The V gene's germline CDR1 is SGHVS and CDR2 FNYEAQ. Trimming pared 1 base from V and 10 bases from J, leaving 13 bases between. The CDR3 covers 14 residues. CDR3 nucleotides: TGTGCCAGCAGCTTAGAGGTCGGCTACCTGGAGCTGTTTTTT. Translating gives CASSLEVGYLELFF. The variable domain in full, with the rest retrieved from reference TRBV7-6 and TRBJ2-2, is GAGVSQSPRYKVTKRGQDVALRCDPISGHVSLYWYRQALGQGPEFLTYFNYEAQQDKSGLPNDRFSAERPEGSISTLTIQRTEQRDSAMYRCASSLEVGYLELFFGEGSRLTVL.

This clone turned up a few times. The chain carries TRBV29-1 and TRBJ2-7, with D possibly TRBD1 on 6 matching bases. Per the germline V gene, CDR1 is SQVTM and CDR2 is ANQGSEA. V lost 5 bases, J lost 4 bases, and 12 bases lay in between. This CDR3 contains 12 residues. The CDR3 sequence is CSVNTGTYEQYF. The CDR3 region has the DNA TGCAGCGTTAATACAGGGACGTACGAGCAGTACTTC.

The rearrangement joins TRBV9 to TRBJ2-3; TRBD2 aligns across 9 bases. The V segment lost 1 base and the J segment 2 bases; nucleotides outside the gene matches: 5. Looked up from germline, CDR1 is SGDLS and CDR2 is YYNGEE. The CDR3 loop spans 16 amino acids. This CDR3 reads CASSVQSGGYTDTQYF. The CDR3 DNA is TGTGCCAGCAGCGTACAGAGCGGGGGGTACACAGATACGCAGTATTTT.

The chain has TRBV4-1 and TRBJ2-7; TRBD1 matches 8 bases. From germline, CDR1 is MGHRA and CDR2 YSYEKL. V lost 2 bases and J lost 2; bases outside the gene matches: 11. This CDR3 has 17 residues. The CDR3: CASSQPLGQGNTYEQYF. The CDR3 DNA reads as TGCGCCAGCAGCCAACCACTCGGACAGGGTAATACCTACGAGCAGTACTTC.

This rearrangement joins TRBV27 to TRBJ2-7; 8 bases line up with TRBD2. The CDR3 contains 15 residues. The junction had 4 bases not matched to a gene; V was cut back by 0 bases and J by 3 bases. Germline values: CDR1 MNHEY, CDR2 SMNVEV (reference sequence). CDR3 sequence reads: CASSLSGTSIYEQYF. In nucleotides, the CDR3 is TGTGCCAGCAGTTTATCGGGGACTAGTATCTACGAGCAGTACTTC.

The chain carries TRBV28 and TRBJ2-3; tentatively, D is TRBD2 (5 bases). Germline CDR1 reads MDHEN; CDR2 reads SYDVKM. This CDR3 comprises 12 residues. Trimming pared 4 bases from V and 6 bases from J, leaving 8 bases between. CDR3 DNA sequence: TGTGCCAGCAGTTACGGGGAGGATACGCAGTATTTT. Translating gives CASSYGEDTQYF.

DNA for the CDR3: TGTGCCACCAGCAGAGCAGCCAGCTATAACTCCTACGAGCAGTACTTC. It specifies CATSRAASYNSYEQYF. The chain links TRBV15 to TRBJ2-7; no firm D call. Germline CDR1 reads LNHNV; CDR2 reads YYDKDF (reference sequence). Trimming pared 1 base from V and 0 bases from J, leaving 13 bases between. The CDR3 length is 16 residues. The full variable domain, its missing parts supplied by reference TRBV15 and TRBJ2-7, is DAMVIQNPRYQVTQFGKPVTLSCSQTLNHNVMYWYQQKSSQAPKLLFHYYDKDFNNEADTPDNFQSRRPNTSFCFLDIRSPGLGDTAMYLCATSRAASYNSYEQYFGPGTRLTVT.

This rearrangement joins TRBV4-2 to TRBJ2-3; D unresolved. V shed 0 bases and J shed 0 bases, with 22 bases lying between them. Germline CDR1 and CDR2: LGHNA and YNFKEQ. The CDR3 loop spans 20 amino acids. CDR3 nucleotides: TGTGCCAGCAGCCAAGATTCGCGCGGACCTCCGGTGGAGAGCACAGATACGCAGTATTTT. It encodes CASSQDSRGPPVESTDTQYF.

The chain employs TRBV28 and TRBJ2-7; D gene unclear. Germline CDR1 MDHEN, CDR2 SYDVKM. V was cut by 5 bases and J by 2 bases, with 16 bases left in between. The CDR3 spans 15 residues. The CDR3 sequence: CASSPLVGSTYEQYF. DNA for the CDR3: TGTGCCAGCAGTCCCCTGGTAGGTTCCACCTACGAGCAGTACTTC.

The chain joins TRBV2 to TRBJ2-1; the match to TRBD2 covers 7 bases. Germline loops: CDR1 SNHLY, CDR2 FYNNEI. V lost 6 bases and J lost 12; bases outside the gene matches: 17. The CDR3 contains 15 residues. In DNA, the CDR3 is TGTGCCAGCAGCCGGGTCTCGGCGGGAGACTTTGGGCAGTTCTTC. It specifies CASSRVSAGDFGQFF.

CDR3: CASSLGENYGYTF. CDR3 sequence (DNA): TGTGCCAGCAGCTTGGGGGAGAACTATGGCTACACCTTC. The chain employs TRBV7-9 and TRBJ1-2, with D perhaps TRBD1 (5 bases). There are 13 residues in the CDR3. The germline V gene has CDR1 SEHNR and CDR2 FQNEAQ (reference sequence). The V end lost 3 bases, the J end lost 2 bases, and 7 bases lay between the germline ends.

The V call is TRBV27, the J call TRBJ1-5, with 8 bases matching TRBD1. V was pared by 2 bases and J by 2 bases, with 8 bases of the junction left unmatched. This CDR3 has 17 residues. The germline gives CDR1 MNHEY, CDR2 SMNVEV (reference sequence). Here the CDR3 reads CASSLVSGGFGNQPQHF. The CDR3 coding sequence is TGTGCCAGCAGTTTAGTTTCAGGGGGCTTTGGCAATCAGCCCCAGCATTTT.

The rearrangement joins TRBV29-1 to TRBJ2-7; 8 nucleotides agree with TRBD2. The J segment lost 0 bases and the V segment lost 2 bases, leaving 6 bases of the junction unmatched. Germline V gives CDR1 SQVTM, CDR2 ANQGSEA. This CDR3 is built from 15 residues. CDR3 region: CSVELLAESSYEQYF. The CDR3 region has the DNA TGCAGCGTTGAACTACTAGCGGAGAGCTCCTACGAGCAGTACTTC.

V gene TRBV5-4 combines with J gene TRBJ2-1, with a possible D match to TRBD1 (7 bases). The germline CDR1 and CDR2 sequences are SGHNT and YYREEE (reference sequence). The CDR3 covers 16 residues. Trimming took off 4 bases at V and 0 bases at J, with 14 bases between the two ends. The CDR3 nucleotides are TGTGCCAGCAGCCTGGAGGGGGCGGGCTCCTACAATGAGCAGTTCTTC. It translates to CASSLEGAGSYNEQFF.

This clone was seen a single time. The genes are TRBV5-6 and TRBJ2-1, with a weak D call TRBD2 (5 bases). Germline CDR1 reads SGHDT; CDR2 reads YYEEEE. The length of the CDR3 is 13 residues. Trimming left V 4 bases short and J 6 bases short, with 11 bases between. CDR3 sequence (DNA): TGTGCCAGCAGCCCGGGGTATCCCAATGAGCAGTTCTTC. Translation: CASSPGYPNEQFF. The whole variable domain, filled in from reference TRBV5-6 and TRBJ2-1, reads DAGVTQSPTHLIKTRGQQVTLRCSPKSGHDTVSWYQQALGQGPQFIFQYYEEEERQRGNFPDRFSGHQFPNYSSELNVNALLLGDSALYLCASSPGYPNEQFFGPGTRLTVL.

This clone was seen a handful of times. V usage is TRBV28 and J usage is TRBJ1-5, with D possibly matching TRBD1 (5 bases). Germline V lookup: CDR1 MDHEN, CDR2 SYDVKM. The CDR3 totals 15 residues. Trimming pared 6 bases from V and 0 bases from J, leaving 12 bases between. The CDR3 bases are TGTGCCAGCAGGGCGGGACTCGATAGCAATCAGCCCCAGCATTTT. This translates into CASRAGLDSNQPQHF.

The J gene is TRBJ2-3, the V gene TRBV29-1, with D tentatively TRBD1 (5 bases). Trimming shortened V by 7 bases and J by 1 base, and 12 bases separated the two germline ends. CDR1 SQVTM and CDR2 ANQGSEA come from the germline V gene. This CDR3 spans 13 amino acids. CDR3 region: CSAAGYGTDTQYF. CDR3 coding DNA: TGCAGCGCAGCAGGGTACGGCACAGATACGCAGTATTTT.

The rearrangement uses TRBV5-5 and TRBJ2-1; TRBD2 matches 13 bases. CDR1 is SGHKS and CDR2 is YYEKEE in the germline V gene (reference sequence). This CDR3 contains 14 residues. V shed 0 bases and J 9 bases; nucleotides not matched to a gene: 0. Here the CDR3 DNA reads TGTGCCAGCAGCTTGGGACTAGCGGGGGGTGAGCAGTTCTTC. Translated, it gives CASSLGLAGGEQFF. The full variable domain, in which reference TRBV5-5 and TRBJ2-1 provide the parts outside the CDR3, is DAGVTQSPTHLIKTRGQQVTLRCSPISGHKSVSWYQQVLGQGPQFIFQYYEKEERGRGNFPDRFSARQFPNYSSELNVNALLLGDSALYLCASSLGLAGGEQFFGPGTRLTVL.

The chain is built from TRBV6-5 and TRBJ1-5, with 8 positions matching TRBD1. Germline V lookup: CDR1 MNHEY, CDR2 SVGAGI. CDR3 length: 14 amino acids. Trimming cost V 5 bases and J 7 bases; bases outside gene matches: 7. The CDR3 is CASSPTGADQPQHF. DNA of the CDR3: TGTGCCAGCAGTCCGACAGGGGCAGACCAGCCCCAGCATTTT.

The V call is TRBV27, the J call TRBJ2-1; weak D call: TRBD1 (5 bases). The length of the CDR3 is 14 residues. With 3 bases removed from V and 5 bases from J, the gap between germline ends came to 11 bases. Per germline, CDR1 MNHEY and CDR2 SMNVEV (reference sequence). The DNA for the CDR3 is TGTGCCAGCAGTTTCAGTCAGGGCGACAATGAGCAGTTCTTC. This gives the protein CASSFSQGDNEQFF.

CDR3 DNA: TGTGCCAGCAGCTTAGGCAGGGGTGATCAGCCCCAGCATTTT. Its translation: CASSLGRGDQPQHF. The V gene is TRBV13, the J gene TRBJ1-5, with a weak D call TRBD1 (6 bases). V dropped 0 bases and J dropped 5 bases, with 8 bases sitting between them. CDR1 PRHDT and CDR2 FYEKMQ come from the germline V gene (reference sequence). This CDR3 has 14 amino acids.

The chain uses TRBV7-9 and TRBJ1-1; unclear D gene. The CDR3 has 11 amino acids. The V end was cut by 4 bases, the J end by 2 bases, with 2 bases between. The V gene's germline CDR1 is SEHNR and CDR2 FQNEAQ (reference sequence). The CDR3 is CASSSNTEAFF. CDR3 nucleotide sequence: TGTGCCAGCAGCTCTAACACTGAAGCTTTCTTT.

A few counts support this clone. This sequence joins TRBV11-3 and TRBJ2-7; D assignment may be TRBD1 or TRBD2 (5 bases each). CDR1 and CDR2 (germline): SGHNT, YENEEA. V was clipped by 4 bases and J by 2 bases, with 12 bases between them. The CDR3 length is 14 residues. Here the CDR3 DNA reads TGTGCCAGCAGCTCCGGGACGAAACCCTACGAGCAGTACTTC. Protein product: CASSSGTKPYEQYF. Combining the CDR3 with reference TRBV11-3 and TRBJ2-7 gives the whole variable domain EAGVVQSPRYKIIEKKQPVAFWCNPISGHNTLYWYLQNLGQGPELLIRYENEEAVDDSQLPKDRFSAERLKGVDSTLKIQPAELGDSAVYLCASSSGTKPYEQYFGPGTRLTVT.

This clone was seen a few times. V gene TRBV4-2 combines with J gene TRBJ2-1; maybe TRBD2 (6 bases). CDR3 length: 16 residues. Germline V gene sequence: CDR1 LGHNA, CDR2 YNFKEQ. Trimming cost V 0 bases and J 4 bases, with 13 bases left between them. CDR3 residues: CASSQEHGSPYNEQFF. CDR3 nucleotides: TGTGCCAGCAGCCAAGAACACGGGAGCCCATACAATGAGCAGTTCTTC.

This rearrangement joins TRBV13 to TRBJ2-3; 7 bases fit TRBD2. From germline, CDR1 is PRHDT and CDR2 FYEKMQ (reference sequence). J lost 1 base, V lost 3 bases, and 1 base had no gene match. This CDR3 spans 14 amino acids. The CDR3 region has the DNA TGTGCCAGCAGCTTTGGGGGGGGCACAGATACGCAGTATTTT. Its protein product is CASSFGGGTDTQYF.

The chain has TRBV19 and TRBJ2-3, with a tentative D call TRBD2 (6 bases). Between the trimmed V and J ends, which lost 6 bases and 6 bases, there was a span of 10 bases. The germline gives CDR1 LNHDA, CDR2 SQIVND (reference sequence). This CDR3 has 12 residues. CDR3 DNA: TGTGCCAGTAGCGAGAGCGGGGATACGCAGTATTTT. Protein product: CASSESGDTQYF.

This chain links TRBV30 with TRBJ2-2; D gene uncertain. V was clipped by 1 base and J by 1 base, with 19 bases between them. This CDR3 has 18 residues. Per germline, CDR1 GTSNPN and CDR2 SVGIG (reference sequence). In DNA form, the CDR3 reads TGTGCCTGGAGTGACACCACCCTTAAGGCAGTGAACACCGGGGAGCTGTTTTTT. Amino acid sequence: CAWSDTTLKAVNTGELFF. The whole variable domain, filled in from reference TRBV30 and TRBJ2-2, reads SQTIHQWPATLVQPVGSPLSLECTVEGTSNPNLYWYRQAAGRGLQLLFYSVGIGQISSEVPQNLSASRPQDRQFILSSKKLLLSDSGFYLCAWSDTTLKAVNTGELFFGEGSRLTVL.

The J gene is TRBJ1-4, the V gene TRBV5-8, with 9 bases identical to TRBD1. The germline V gene encodes CDR1 SGHTS and CDR2 YDEGEE. The J segment lost 8 bases and the V segment lost 3 bases, leaving 5 bases of the junction unmatched. This CDR3 comprises 14 residues. The CDR3 DNA follows: TGTGCCAGCAGCTACGGGACAGGGAAGGAAAAACTGTTTTTT. It encodes CASSYGTGKEKLFF.

CDR3 residues: CASSSGTADTDTQYF. In DNA, the CDR3 is TGCGCCAGCAGCTCCGGGACTGCAGACACAGATACGCAGTATTTT. The chain recombines TRBV5-1 with TRBJ2-3; possible D gene TRBD2, 6 bases. The germline V gene encodes CDR1 SGHRS and CDR2 YFSETQ. V lost 3 bases to trimming and J lost 2 bases, with 13 bases between them. CDR3 size: 15 residues.

This clone was detected a few times. The gene calls are TRBV29-1 and TRBJ1-2, with D unclear. The CDR3 has 13 residues. Germline V gene sequence: CDR1 SQVTM, CDR2 ANQGSEA. V shed 5 bases and J shed 4 bases, with 14 bases lying between them. CDR3 sequence (DNA): TGCAGCGTTTTTCGGGGAAGAAGCTATGGCTACACCTTC. Amino acids: CSVFRGRSYGYTF.

In DNA form, the CDR3 reads TGCGCCAGCAGCCAATATCTGGGACCTGGGGGGGAGACCCAGTACTTC. It yields the protein CASSQYLGPGGETQYF. The chain links TRBV4-1 to TRBJ2-5; weak D call: TRBD2 (6 bases). V lost 2 bases and J 5 bases, leaving 18 bases between the germline ends. Germline values: CDR1 MGHRA, CDR2 YSYEKL. The CDR3 length is 16 residues.

This chain links TRBV19 with TRBJ1-1, with TRBD1 identical over 8 bases. The ends lost 4 bases at V and 0 bases at J; junction bases unmatched: 4. CDR1 is LNHDA and CDR2 is SQIVND in the germline V gene (reference sequence). The CDR3 runs 15 residues. As DNA, the CDR3 is TGTGCCAGTAGTACCCGGACAGGGTTGAACACTGAAGCTTTCTTT. It specifies CASSTRTGLNTEAFF.